One T cell receptor beta chain is described in this entry. Its recognized antigen is unknown. No base quality information exists; no much larger clone differs at one position. This entry is derived from a study of early T cells in non-severe SARS-CoV-2 infection (dated by TCRdb to 2020 to 2022). With respect to the entire study: Bulk RNA from unsorted whole blood was used for TCR sequencing, so alpha and beta chains could not be paired. What the research found in general, with its limitations: VDJdb matching was skewed toward anti-spike CD8 responses, so virus-specific expansions were likely underestimated and private and CD4 specificities were missed.

Set within a cohort of healthcare workers in London, UK, this nested case-control study involved weekly PCR testing of nasopharyngeal swabs along with blood sampling. Healthcare workers were enrolled in the week of the UK lockdown, from 23 to 31 March 2020, and were followed every week for up to 16 weeks. To prepare the library, 5' RACE was applied. The instrument was a NextSeq 500. The TCR library protocol attached unique molecular identifiers to individual cDNA molecules to correct for sequencing error and PCR bias. Both TCR alpha and beta chains were sequenced, and tight co-correlation was observed between alpha and beta sequence abundances in each sample. Under the source paper's analysis protocol: Decombinator V4 was used to annotate TCR sequences for V gene, J gene and CDR3. Expanded TCRs were defined as changing significantly between any two time points under a Poisson model with p below 0.0001. TCR abundances were normalised to the total number of TCRs sequenced per sample and expressed as counts per million. MAIT TCRs were defined by TRAV1-2 paired with TRAJ12, TRAJ20 or TRAJ33, and iNKT TCRs by TRAV10 paired with TRAJ18. VDJdb, accessed 1 November 2021, was searched for CMV, EBV and SARS-CoV-2 annotated TCRs, with TCRs annotated for multiple antigens excluded. TCRdb applied fastp at Q25 and MiXCR to the public reads, then kept only in-frame beta chains. Rows merge per CDR3 protein into single entries with the most common DNA and genes. The V and J calls, along with clone size, are taken from TCRdb and not from the paper's own processing. The sample has 85,000 to 90,000 distinct CDR3 sequences on record, about an eighth of them singletons. About 7.5% of the sample is in the top ten clones.

Reading the germline V gene (reference sequence) gives CDR1 SEHNR and CDR2 FQNEAQ. V loses 5 bases, J loses 10 bases, and the germline ends lie 18 bases apart. The CDR3 covers 14 residues, taking in both the cysteine and the phenylalanine. CDR3 DNA is the only sequence kept; it has 42 bases, read in frame from the first base. The TCR was taken from an adult who was a healthcare worker with PCR-confirmed SARS-CoV-2 infection or an uninfected control (not recorded which). This sequence uses TRBV7-9 and TRBJ2-4; the D gene remains uncertain. Sequenced sample: whole blood. The CDR3 protein sequence reads: CASSALPGTSIQYF. The DNA sequence is as follows: TGTGCCAGCAGCGCTCTCCCCGGAACCTCAATTCAGTACTTC.